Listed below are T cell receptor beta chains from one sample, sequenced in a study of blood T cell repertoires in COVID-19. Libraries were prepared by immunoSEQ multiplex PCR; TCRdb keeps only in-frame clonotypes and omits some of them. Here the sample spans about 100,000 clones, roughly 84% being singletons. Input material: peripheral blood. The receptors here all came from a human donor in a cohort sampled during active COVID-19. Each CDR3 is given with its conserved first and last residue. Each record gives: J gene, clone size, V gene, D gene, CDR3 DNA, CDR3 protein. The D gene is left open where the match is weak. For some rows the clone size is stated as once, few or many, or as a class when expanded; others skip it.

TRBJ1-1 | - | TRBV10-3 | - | TGTGCCACAGGGGACATGAACACTGAAGCTTTCTTT | CATGDMNTEAFF
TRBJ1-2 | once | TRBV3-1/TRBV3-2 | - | TGTGCCAGCAGCCAAGCAATAGGGGGTTTACATGGCTACACCTTC | CASSQAIGGLHGYTF
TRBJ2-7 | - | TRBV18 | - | TGTGCCAGCTCACCCTCAGGGTGGTTTGCCTACGAGCAGTACTTC | CASSPSGWFAYEQYF
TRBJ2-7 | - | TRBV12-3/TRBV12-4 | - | TGTGCCAGCAGTTTAAACAGCTTCTACGAGCAGTACTTC | CASSLNSFYEQYF
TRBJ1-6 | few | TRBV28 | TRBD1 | TGTGCCAGCAGTTTGGGGGGACAGGTAAATTCACCCCTCCACTTT | CASSLGGQVNSPLHF
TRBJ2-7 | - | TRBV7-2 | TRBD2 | TGTGCCAGCAGCTTAGGTCTAGCGGGGGGTTCGGTCCCCTACGAGCAGTACTTC | CASSLGLAGGSVPYEQYF
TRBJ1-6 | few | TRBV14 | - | TGTGCCAGCAGCCGTGAAACGGGTAATTCACCCCTCCACTTT | CASSRETGNSPLHF
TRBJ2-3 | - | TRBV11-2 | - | TGTGCCAGCAGACCACCTAGCGACAGTACGCAGTATTTT | CASRPPSDSTQYF
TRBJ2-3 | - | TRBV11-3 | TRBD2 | TGTGCCAGCCAAAGCGGGAGAGAGGGGAGCACAGATACGCAGTATTTT | CASQSGREGSTDTQYF
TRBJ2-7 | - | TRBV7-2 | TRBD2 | TGTGCCAGCAGCTTGGCGGAGGCGGGAGGGCCTGTCGAGCAGTACTTC | CASSLAEAGGPVEQYF
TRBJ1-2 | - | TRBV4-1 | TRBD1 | TGCGCCAGCAGACCAACAGGGGGTCTTGACTATGGCTACACCTTC | CASRPTGGLDYGYTF
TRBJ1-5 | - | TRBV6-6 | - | TGTGCCAGCAGTGGCAGCAATCAGCCCCAGCATTTT | CASSGSNQPQHF